A single sample is the source of the 28 T cell receptor beta chains below, sequenced in a study of T cell clusters in autoimmune cytopenias (dated by TCRdb to between 2019 and 2020). Each sample's TRB amplification started from approximately 230 ng of peripheral blood genomic DNA, which corresponds to tens of thousands of genome equivalents. The sequencer was an Illumina MiSeq. TRB rearrangements were amplified by multiplex PCR using a touch-down protocol with TRB-A and TRB-B primer pools mixed in one tube. Once TCRdb had reprocessed the reads, it stored one entry per CDR3 protein sequence and supplied no DNA. This sample's table has entries for under 6,500 distinct CDR3 sequences. The ten largest clones represent 20% to 25% of the sample. Another study also made use of these data, one on T cell repertoires in aging, cancer and after chemotherapy.

Material for sequencing was peripheral blood. The receptors stem from a human donor in good health.

This clonotype is medium-sized by frequency. J is TRBJ2-1 and V is TRBV7-6; TCRdb designates TRBD1, a call that cannot be tested without DNA. Germline V gives CDR1 SGHVS, CDR2 FNYEAQ. This CDR3 is 16 amino acids long. CDR3 loop: CASSFLTGDYMNEQFF.

The chain joins TRBV7-2 to TRBJ2-1; the D call of TRBD1 rests on TCRdb alone, since no DNA is present to check it. CDR1 is SGHTA, CDR2 FQGNSA, per germline. The CDR3 length is 14 residues. The CDR3 reads CASTRPDRVNEQFF.

The V and J genes are TRBV12-3 or TRBV12-4 and TRBJ2-2; TCRdb gives TRBD2 as the D gene, but with no DNA this cannot be confirmed. The CDR3 is 17 residues long. CDR3 sequence: CASKIPGLGRGTGELFF.

This clonotype is deemed medium-sized by its frequency. The chain has TRBV6-5 and TRBJ1-1; the TCRdb D gene call, TRBD1, has no DNA to confirm it. CDR3 size: 16 residues. Per the germline V gene, CDR1 is MNHEY and CDR2 is SVGAGI. The CDR3 here is CASSYYGTGRDTEAFF.

The rearrangement joins TRBV27 to TRBJ2-1; TCRdb indicates TRBD1, and absent DNA this call remains unverified. This CDR3 has 14 amino acids. Germline V gene sequence: CDR1 MNHEY, CDR2 SMNVEV (reference sequence). This CDR3 is CASSGVGSYNEQFF.

This clonotype ranks as medium-sized (0.01 to 0.1%) in terms of frequency. The J gene is TRBJ1-6, the V gene TRBV30; TCRdb names TRBD1, which stays unverified in the absence of DNA. CDR1 GTSNPN and CDR2 SVGIG come from the germline V gene (reference sequence). CDR3 length equals 14 residues. The CDR3 loop is CAWSRTGGNSPLHF.

Considering frequency, this clonotype is medium-sized. This sequence joins TRBV19 and TRBJ2-3; with no DNA, the TCRdb D assignment of TRBD1 cannot be verified. CDR1 is LNHDA, CDR2 SQIVND, per germline (reference sequence). The CDR3 runs 16 residues. CDR3 residues: CASSIGPRDSTDTQYF.

This clonotype is labeled medium-sized based on frequency. The chain combines TRBV11-1 with TRBJ1-5. The CDR3 spans 13 residues. CDR1 and CDR2 (germline): SGHAT, FQDESV (reference sequence). The CDR3 loop is CASSLDNYQPQHF. The whole variable domain, filled in from reference TRBV11-1 and TRBJ1-5, reads EAEVAQSPRYKITEKSQAVAFWCDPISGHATLYWYRQILGQGPELLVQFQDESVVDDSQLPKDRFSAERLKGVDSTLKIQPAELGDSAMYLCASSLDNYQPQHFGDGTRLSIL.

In terms of frequency, this clonotype is medium-sized. V usage is TRBV19 and J usage is TRBJ2-7; the D gene TCRdb calls, TRBD2, cannot be checked with no DNA. This CDR3 region has 14 residues. The V gene's germline CDR1 is LNHDA and CDR2 SQIVND (reference sequence). The CDR3 region is CASSPSGGSYEQYF. Together with reference TRBV19 and TRBJ2-7, the CDR3 gives the full variable domain: DGGITQSPKYLFRKEGQNVTLSCEQNLNHDAMYWYRQDPGQGLRLIYYSQIVNDFQKGDIAEGYSVSREKKESFPLTVTSAQKNPTAFYLCASSPSGGSYEQYFGPGTRLTVT.

J is TRBJ2-7 and V is TRBV27; checking the TCRdb D call of TRBD1 is not possible without DNA. This CDR3 is built from 16 residues. CDR1 MNHEY and CDR2 SMNVEV come from the germline V gene (reference sequence). CDR3 sequence reads: CASSPALTGAPYEQYF.

This clonotype shows up as medium-sized by frequency. This chain uses TRBV29-1 with TRBJ1-5; TCRdb gives TRBD1 as the D gene, but with no DNA this cannot be confirmed. This CDR3 has 14 residues. CDR1 is SQVTM, CDR2 ANQGSEA, per germline. CDR3 sequence: CSVGVQGTNQPQHF.

This chain joins TRBV30 and TRBJ1-1; the D call from TCRdb, TRBD1, cannot be confirmed without DNA. Germline V CDR1 and CDR2: GTSNPN, SVGIG (reference sequence). There are 14 residues in the CDR3. The CDR3 loop reads CAWTLEGGLAEAFF.

By frequency, this clonotype is medium-sized (0.01 to 0.1%). The V gene is TRBV30, the J gene TRBJ1-5. The CDR3 has 13 amino acids. Germline V gene lookup returns CDR1 GTSNPN and CDR2 SVGIG (reference sequence). The CDR3 loop is CAWSVREYQPQHF.

This chain joins TRBV27 and TRBJ2-7; as DNA is missing, the TRBD1 call by TCRdb cannot be tested. The CDR3 runs to 14 residues. Germline V gives CDR1 MNHEY, CDR2 SMNVEV (reference sequence). The CDR3 loop reads CASSSLGRNYEQYF.

This clonotype is medium-sized by frequency. This chain uses TRBV12-3 or TRBV12-4 with TRBJ2-7; the D call of TRBD2 rests on TCRdb alone, since no DNA is present to check it. The CDR3 has 13 residues. This CDR3 is CASTRTSVYEQYF.

V gene TRBV27 combines with J gene TRBJ2-7; TCRdb gives TRBD1 as the D gene, but with no DNA this cannot be confirmed. Germline V gene data show CDR1 as MNHEY and CDR2 as SMNVEV (reference sequence). The CDR3 length is 15 residues. The CDR3 here is CASSPRQGGAGEQYF.

This rearrangement joins TRBV6-5 to TRBJ2-5; the TRBD2 assignment by TCRdb is unverifiable without DNA. CDR1 is MNHEY and CDR2 is SVGAGI in the germline V gene. This CDR3 has 15 amino acids. CDR3: CASSSGTSGQETQYF.

By frequency, this clonotype registers medium-sized. The rearrangement uses TRBV13 and TRBJ2-3; TCRdb designates TRBD1, a call that cannot be tested without DNA. The CDR3 length is 15 residues. Per germline, CDR1 PRHDT and CDR2 FYEKMQ (reference sequence). This chain's CDR3 is CASSLGDRVTDTQYF.

According to its frequency, this clonotype is medium-sized (0.01 to 0.1%). This chain connects TRBV19 to TRBJ2-5; as DNA is missing, the TRBD2 call by TCRdb cannot be tested. Germline-derived CDR1 and CDR2 are LNHDA and SQIVND (reference sequence). This CDR3 spans 12 amino acids. The CDR3 loop reads CASNLAPETQYF.

This clonotype is deemed medium-sized by its frequency. This chain links TRBV6-6 with TRBJ2-1; TCRdb reports TRBD1, a call that lacks DNA to check it against. This CDR3 comprises 14 residues. In germline, CDR1 is MNHNY, CDR2 SVGAGI (reference sequence). The CDR3 spells CASSYTGADNEQFF.

J is TRBJ2-3 and V is TRBV5-1; the D gene TCRdb calls, TRBD1, cannot be checked with no DNA. Germline V lookup: CDR1 SGHRS, CDR2 YFSETQ. CDR3 length equals 12 residues. CDR3 region: CASTRDRDTQYF.

The CDR3 reads CASSPLQGGSEKLFF. The V gene is TRBV6-6, the J gene TRBJ1-4. CDR3 size: 15 residues. CDR1 is MNHNY and CDR2 is SVGAGI in the germline V gene (reference sequence).

The CDR3: CAISSGTANYGYTF. The genes are TRBV10-3 and TRBJ1-2; TCRdb lists TRBD1, though no DNA is available to test this call. CDR3 length equals 14 residues. The germline gives CDR1 ENHRY, CDR2 SYGVKD.

This rearrangement joins TRBV5-1 to TRBJ1-4; lacking DNA, the TRBD1 call made by TCRdb goes unchecked. CDR1 is SGHRS and CDR2 is YFSETQ in the germline V gene. The length of the CDR3 is 14 residues. CDR3 residues: CASSLGDRREKLFF.

This chain connects TRBV7-2 to TRBJ2-5; lacking DNA, the TRBD1 call made by TCRdb goes unchecked. The germline V gene encodes CDR1 SGHTA and CDR2 FQGNSA. The CDR3 runs 16 residues. Here the CDR3 reads CASSSTGQTRQETQYF.

This clonotype counts as medium-sized by frequency. This sequence joins TRBV7-6 and TRBJ2-3; the D call of TRBD1 rests on TCRdb alone, since no DNA is present to check it. Germline CDR1 is SGHVS and CDR2 is FNYEAQ. CDR3 length: 15 residues. CDR3 loop: CASSLTDRNADTQYF.

The chain recombines TRBV6-2 or TRBV6-3 with TRBJ1-2; lacking DNA, the TRBD1 call made by TCRdb goes unchecked. This CDR3 is built from 11 residues. Germline CDR1 reads MNHEY; CDR2 reads SVGEGT. The CDR3 sequence is CAGGAGVGYTF.

This chain links TRBV15 with TRBJ1-2; the TCRdb D gene call, TRBD1, has no DNA to confirm it. The germline CDR1 and CDR2 sequences are LNHNV and YYDKDF (reference sequence). The CDR3 sequence is 15 residues long. CDR3 sequence: CATSRDKTGFYGYTF.